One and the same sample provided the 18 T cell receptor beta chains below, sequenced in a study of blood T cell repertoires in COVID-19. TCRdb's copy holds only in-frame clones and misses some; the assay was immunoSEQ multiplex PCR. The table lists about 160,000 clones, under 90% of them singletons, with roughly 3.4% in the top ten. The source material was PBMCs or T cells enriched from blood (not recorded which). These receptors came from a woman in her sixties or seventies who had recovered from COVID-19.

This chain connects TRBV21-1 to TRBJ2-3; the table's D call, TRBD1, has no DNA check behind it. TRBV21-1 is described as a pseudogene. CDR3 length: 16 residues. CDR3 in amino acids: CASSKREEGAKDTQYF. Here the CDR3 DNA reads TGTGCCAGCAGCAAAAGAGAGGAGGGGGCGAAAGATACGCAGTATTTT.

The CDR3 is CASRRLAGNNEQFF. The CDR3 DNA reads as TGTGCCAGCAGGCGACTAGCGGGGAATAATGAGCAGTTCTTC. The rearrangement links TRBV7-8 to TRBJ2-1, with 11 positions matching TRBD2. This CDR3 comprises 14 residues. In germline, CDR1 is SGHVS, CDR2 FQNEAQ. V dropped 6 bases and J dropped 7; count of bases not matched to a gene: 5.

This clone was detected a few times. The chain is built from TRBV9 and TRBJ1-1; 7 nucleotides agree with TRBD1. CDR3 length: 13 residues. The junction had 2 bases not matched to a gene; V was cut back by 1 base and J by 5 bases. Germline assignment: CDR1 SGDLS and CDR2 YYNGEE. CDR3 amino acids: CASSVTGETEAFF. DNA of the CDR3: TGTGCCAGCAGCGTAACAGGGGAGACTGAAGCTTTCTTT. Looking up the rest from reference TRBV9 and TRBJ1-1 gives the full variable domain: DSGVTQTPKHLITATGQRVTLRCSPRSGDLSVYWYQQSLDQGLQFLIQYYNGEERAKGNILERFSAQQFPDLHSELNLSSLELGDSALYFCASSVTGETEAFFGQGTRLTVV.

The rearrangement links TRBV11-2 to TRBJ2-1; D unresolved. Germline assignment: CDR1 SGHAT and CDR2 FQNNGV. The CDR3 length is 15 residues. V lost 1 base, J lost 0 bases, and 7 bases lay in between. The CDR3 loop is CASSLVTSSYNEQFF. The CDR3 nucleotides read TGTGCCAGCAGCTTAGTCACGAGCTCCTACAATGAGCAGTTCTTC.

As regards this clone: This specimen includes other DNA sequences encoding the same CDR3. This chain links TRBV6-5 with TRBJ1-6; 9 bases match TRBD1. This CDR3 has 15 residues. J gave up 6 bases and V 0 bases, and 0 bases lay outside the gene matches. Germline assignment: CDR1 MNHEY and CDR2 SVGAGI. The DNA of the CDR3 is TGTGCCAGCAGTTACTCGGGACAGGGTAATTCACCCCTCCACTTT. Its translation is CASSYSGQGNSPLHF.

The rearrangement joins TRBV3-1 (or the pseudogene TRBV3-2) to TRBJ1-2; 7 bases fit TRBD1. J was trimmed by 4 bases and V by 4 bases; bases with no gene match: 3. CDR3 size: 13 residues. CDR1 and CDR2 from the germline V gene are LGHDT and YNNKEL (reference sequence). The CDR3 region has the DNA TGTGCCAGCAGCCCAGGGGGGATCTATGGCTACACCTTC. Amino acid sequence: CASSPGGIYGYTF.

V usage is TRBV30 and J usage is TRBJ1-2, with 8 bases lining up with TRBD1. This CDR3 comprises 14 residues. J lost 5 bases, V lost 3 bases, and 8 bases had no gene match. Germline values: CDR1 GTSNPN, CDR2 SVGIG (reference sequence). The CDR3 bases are TGTGCCTGGAGCATAGGACAGGGCCTATATGGCTACACCTTC. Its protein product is CAWSIGQGLYGYTF.

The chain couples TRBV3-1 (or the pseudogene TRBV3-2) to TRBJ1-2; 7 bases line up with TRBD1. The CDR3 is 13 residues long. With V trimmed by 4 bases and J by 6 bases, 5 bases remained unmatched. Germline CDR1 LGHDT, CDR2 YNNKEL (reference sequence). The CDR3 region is CASSLTGTDGYTF. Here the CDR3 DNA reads TGTGCCAGCAGCCTTACCGGGACAGATGGCTACACCTTC.

The CDR3 DNA sequence: TGTGCCAGCAGTTTAGACTGGCAGAGGGAGCAGTACTTC. It encodes CASSLDWQREQYF. The chain joins TRBV12-3 or TRBV12-4 to TRBJ2-7; D gene ambiguous. The CDR3 is 13 amino acids. Deletions cut 1 base from V and 7 bases from J, with 11 bases between.

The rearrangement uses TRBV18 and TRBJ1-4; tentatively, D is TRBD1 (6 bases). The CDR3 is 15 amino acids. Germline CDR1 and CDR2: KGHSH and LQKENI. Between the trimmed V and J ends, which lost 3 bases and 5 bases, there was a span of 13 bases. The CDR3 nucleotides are TGTGCCAGCTCACCCGACCAGGGGCCCAATGAAAAACTGTTTTTT. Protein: CASSPDQGPNEKLFF.

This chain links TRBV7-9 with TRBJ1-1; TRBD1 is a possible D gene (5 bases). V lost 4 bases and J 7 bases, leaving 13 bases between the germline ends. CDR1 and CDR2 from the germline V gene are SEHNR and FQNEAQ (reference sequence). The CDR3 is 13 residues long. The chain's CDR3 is CASSSYGTFEAFF. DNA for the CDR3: TGTGCCAGCAGCTCCTACGGGACTTTTGAAGCTTTCTTT.

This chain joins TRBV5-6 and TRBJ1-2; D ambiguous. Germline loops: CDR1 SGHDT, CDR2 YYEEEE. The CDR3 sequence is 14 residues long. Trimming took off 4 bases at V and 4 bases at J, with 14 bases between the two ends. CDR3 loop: CASSMGMGSYGYTF. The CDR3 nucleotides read TGTGCCAGCAGCATGGGGATGGGGAGCTATGGCTACACCTTC. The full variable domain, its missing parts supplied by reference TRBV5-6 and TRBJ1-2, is DAGVTQSPTHLIKTRGQQVTLRCSPKSGHDTVSWYQQALGQGPQFIFQYYEEEERQRGNFPDRFSGHQFPNYSSELNVNALLLGDSALYLCASSMGMGSYGYTFGSGTRLTVV.

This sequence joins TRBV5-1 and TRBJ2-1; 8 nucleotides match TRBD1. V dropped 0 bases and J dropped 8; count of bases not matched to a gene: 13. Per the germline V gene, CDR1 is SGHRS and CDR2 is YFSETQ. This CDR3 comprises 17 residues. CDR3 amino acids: CASSLALLRQGLDEQFF. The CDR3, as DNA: TGCGCCAGCAGCTTGGCTTTGCTGCGACAGGGGCTGGATGAGCAGTTCTTC.

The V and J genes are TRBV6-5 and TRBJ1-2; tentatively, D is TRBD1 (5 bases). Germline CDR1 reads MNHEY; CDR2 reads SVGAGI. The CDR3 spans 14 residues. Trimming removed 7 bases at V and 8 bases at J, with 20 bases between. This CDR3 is CASTVSSGVGGYTF. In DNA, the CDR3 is TGTGCCAGCACCGTTTCGTCGGGGGTTGGGGGCTACACCTTC.

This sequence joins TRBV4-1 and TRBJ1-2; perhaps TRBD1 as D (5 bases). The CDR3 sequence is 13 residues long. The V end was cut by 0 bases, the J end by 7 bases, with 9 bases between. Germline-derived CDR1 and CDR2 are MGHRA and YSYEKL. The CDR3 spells CASSQERGGGYTF. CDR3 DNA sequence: TGCGCCAGCAGCCAAGAGAGGGGAGGTGGCTACACCTTC.

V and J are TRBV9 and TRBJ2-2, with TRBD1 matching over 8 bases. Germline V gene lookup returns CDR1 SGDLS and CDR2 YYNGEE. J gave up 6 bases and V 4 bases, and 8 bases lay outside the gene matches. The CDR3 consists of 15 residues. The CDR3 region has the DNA TGTGCCAGCAGCAAAAGGACAGGGTACGCCGGGGAGCTGTTTTTT. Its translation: CASSKRTGYAGELFF.

CDR3 bases: TGTGCCAGCTCACCAACGGCAGGGAGGTCCGGGGAGCTGTTTTTT. It translates to CASSPTAGRSGELFF. V is TRBV18 and J is TRBJ2-2; the D gene is possibly TRBD2 (6 bases). V was cut by 2 bases and J by 6 bases, with 13 bases left in between. The CDR3 loop spans 15 amino acids. Germline CDR1 reads KGHSH; CDR2 reads LQKENI. The entire variable domain, with the rest obtained from reference TRBV18 and TRBJ2-2, is as follows: NAGVMQNPRHLVRRRGQEARLRCSPMKGHSHVYWYRQLPEEGLKFMVYLQKENIIDESGMPKERFSAEFPKEGPSILRIQQVVRGDSAAYFCASSPTAGRSGELFFGEGSRLTVL.

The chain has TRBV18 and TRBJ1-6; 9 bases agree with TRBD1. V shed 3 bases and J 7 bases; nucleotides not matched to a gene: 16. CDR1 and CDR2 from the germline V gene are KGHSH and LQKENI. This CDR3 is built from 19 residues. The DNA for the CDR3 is TGTGCCAGCTCACCGACCTCCGGGACAGGGACCATTGCCAATTCACCCCTCCACTTT. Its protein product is CASSPTSGTGTIANSPLHF.